This T cell receptor (beta chain) was retrieved from a study of blood T cell repertoires in COVID-19. In the original workflow: Estimation of nucleated cell counts relied on the amplification of reference gene primers. Some clones are missing from TCRdb's copy, which holds only in-frame ones; the method was immunoSEQ multiplex PCR. That table is the source of V, J and clone size, and D and trimming were worked out from the DNA. The sample lists about 40,000 clones, 70% to 90% occurring once. V shed 4 bases and J 5 bases; nucleotides not matched to a gene: 6. The CDR3 consists of 13 residues. CDR1 SGHTS and CDR2 YDEGEE come from the germline V gene.

The TCR comes from a human donor in a cohort sampled during active COVID-19. The genes are TRBV5-8 and TRBJ2-7; 7 positions match TRBD1. What was sequenced was peripheral blood. In DNA form, the CDR3 reads TGTGCCAGCAGCCGTGTGCAGGGGGACGAGCAGTACTTC. It codes for CASSRVQGDEQYF. Combining the CDR3 with reference TRBV5-8 and TRBJ2-7 gives the whole variable domain EAGVTQSPTHLIKTRGQQATLRCSPISGHTSVYWYQQALGLGLQFLLWYDEGEERNRGNFPPRFSGRQFPNYSSELNVNALELEDSALYLCASSRVQGDEQYFGPGTRLTVT.